The 26 T cell receptor beta chains listed next were all sequenced from one sample in a study of T cells in Graves' hyperthyroidism and ophthalmopathy (dated 2019 in TCRdb). Libraries were made using multiplex PCR. Sequenced on an Illumina HiSeq 2000. Amplification of TCR beta CDR3 regions was carried out from RNA transcripts. For the first round of RT-PCR on the TCR CDR3, the HTBI primer set was used together with the Qiagen OneStep RT-PCR kit. TCRdb reanalyzed the raw reads on its own, using fastp at Q25 for trimming and MiXCR for clone calling, and kept in-frame beta chains. Rows with a matching CDR3 protein are joined into one entry that keeps the most common DNA and genes. A total of about 360,000 distinct CDR3 sequences appear in this sample, about 12% of them only once. The top ten hold 9% to 9.5% of the sample. Sequencing used blood. These receptors came from a woman under 30 with Graves' hyperthyroidism.

The table lists this clonotype with many counts. The rearrangement links TRBV2 to TRBJ1-1; D is unresolved. The germline V gene has CDR1 SNHLY and CDR2 FYNNEI. V gave up 7 bases and J gave up 1 base, with 4 bases separating them. The CDR3 is 11 amino acids. The CDR3 is CASTANTEAFF. The CDR3 coding sequence is TGTGCCAGCACTGCGAACACTGAAGCTTTCTTT.

This clonotype was seen many times. The rearrangement joins TRBV12-3 or TRBV12-4 to TRBJ2-3; D remains ambiguous. Between the trimmed V and J ends, which lost 6 bases and 4 bases, there was a span of 11 bases. This CDR3 has 13 amino acids. CDR3 in amino acids: CASSQPGSDTQYF. The CDR3, as DNA: TGTGCCAGCAGCCAGCCGGGTTCAGATACGCAGTATTTT.

This clonotype was seen ten or more times. The chain combines TRBV19 with TRBJ2-7; no reliable D call. Germline V gene sequence: CDR1 LNHDA, CDR2 SQIVND (reference sequence). This CDR3 is built from 15 residues. Trimming left V 3 bases short and J 6 bases short, with 18 bases between. Here the CDR3 DNA reads TGTGCCAGTAGTATTTGGGCAGGACGGCAAGGCGAGCAGTACTTC. Protein sequence: CASSIWAGRQGEQYF.

This clonotype was seen ten or more times. V is TRBV30 and J is TRBJ2-2; 7 bases agree with TRBD1. CDR1 and CDR2 from the germline V gene are GTSNPN and SVGIG (reference sequence). CDR3 length: 13 amino acids. V dropped 2 bases and J dropped 4; count of bases not matched to a gene: 1. The chain's CDR3 is CAWSPGGTGELFF. The CDR3 region has the DNA TGTGCCTGGAGTCCAGGGGGCACCGGGGAGCTGTTTTTT.

This clonotype was seen repeatedly, ten times or more. The rearrangement joins TRBV7-9 to TRBJ2-7, with no clear D. The germline V gene has CDR1 SEHNR and CDR2 FQNEAQ (reference sequence). V was trimmed by 2 bases and J by 2 bases, leaving 10 bases between them. This CDR3 has 14 residues. CDR3 sequence (DNA): TGTGCCAGCAGCTTATCGGTTAGGGCCTACGAGCAGTACTTC. This sequence encodes CASSLSVRAYEQYF.

This clonotype was recorded a few times. The V call is TRBV7-9, the J call TRBJ1-6, with TRBD1 identical over 7 bases. This CDR3 contains 17 residues. The V and J ends lost 2 bases and 6 bases, in that order; junction bases with no gene match: 10. The germline gives CDR1 SEHNR, CDR2 FQNEAQ (reference sequence). Here the CDR3 DNA reads TGTGCCAGCAGCTTACCATGCCTTGACAGGGTTAATTCACCCCTCCACTTT. Translated, it gives CASSLPCLDRVNSPLHF. The variable domain in full, completed from reference TRBV7-9 and TRBJ1-6, reads DTGVSQNPRHKITKRGQNVTFRCDPISEHNRLYWYRQTLGQGPEFLTYFQNEAQLEKSRLLSDRFSAERPKGSFSTLEIQRTEQGDSAMYLCASSLPCLDRVNSPLHFGNGTRLTVT.

This clonotype was picked up many times. The chain recombines TRBV30 with TRBJ2-7; possibly TRBD1 for D (6 bases). This CDR3 has 12 residues. Germline V lookup: CDR1 GTSNPN, CDR2 SVGIG (reference sequence). V was cut by 5 bases and J by 3 bases, with 11 bases left in between. CDR3 in amino acids: CAWGTGFYEQYF. DNA for the CDR3: TGTGCCTGGGGCACAGGGTTCTACGAGCAGTACTTC. The full variable domain, its missing parts supplied by reference TRBV30 and TRBJ2-7, is SQTIHQWPATLVQPVGSPLSLECTVEGTSNPNLYWYRQAAGRGLQLLFYSVGIGQISSEVPQNLSASRPQDRQFILSSKKLLLSDSGFYLCAWGTGFYEQYFGPGTRLTVT.

This clonotype was counted many times. The rearrangement links TRBV27 to TRBJ2-3; possible D gene TRBD1, 5 bases. This CDR3 is 16 amino acids long. CDR1 and CDR2 from the germline V gene are MNHEY and SMNVEV (reference sequence). The V and J ends lost 5 bases and 1 base respectively, with 16 bases between them. CDR3 in amino acids: CASSPYLGAGTDTQYF. The DNA for the CDR3 is TGTGCCAGCAGTCCCTACCTTGGGGCGGGCACAGATACGCAGTATTTT.

In this sample, this clonotype turned up many times. The chain combines TRBV9 with TRBJ2-3; D gene ambiguous. Trimming stripped 0 bases from V and 4 bases from J, with 9 bases between. From germline, CDR1 is SGDLS and CDR2 YYNGEE. The CDR3 is 14 residues long. The CDR3, as DNA: TGTGCCAGCAGCGTAGCCCCGAGACCAGATACGCAGTATTTT. It is translated as CASSVAPRPDTQYF.

The chain has TRBV6-5 and TRBJ1-2; unclear D gene. There are 13 residues in the CDR3. Trimming removed 2 bases from V and 3 bases from J, with 7 bases in between. Germline V gives CDR1 MNHEY, CDR2 SVGAGI. CDR3 DNA sequence: TGTGCCAGCAGTTACCGGCAGGACTATGGCTACACCTTC. It specifies CASSYRQDYGYTF.

The chain is built from TRBV20-1 and TRBJ2-3, with 9 bases matching TRBD2. CDR3 length: 17 amino acids. The junction had 13 bases not matched to a gene; V was cut back by 2 bases and J by 4 bases. CDR1 and CDR2 (germline): DFQATT, SNEGSKA (reference sequence). CDR3 sequence (DNA): TGCAGTGCTAGACTAGCGGGAATAGAAAGGTTTGCAGATACGCAGTATTTT. Translation: CSARLAGIERFADTQYF.

The V gene is TRBV7-8, the J gene TRBJ2-1; D uncertain. Per the germline V gene, CDR1 is SGHVS and CDR2 is FQNEAQ. V was shortened by 6 bases and J by 9 bases, with 15 bases between the two germline ends. The CDR3 loop spans 13 amino acids. CDR3 nucleotides: TGTGCCAGCAGTTCAAGATATGGTCCTGAGCAGTTCTTC. Translation: CASSSRYGPEQFF.

This clonotype occurred a few times. J is TRBJ2-5 and V is TRBV27; D uncertain. The germline V gene encodes CDR1 MNHEY and CDR2 SMNVEV (reference sequence). This CDR3 has 13 amino acids. V dropped 6 bases and J dropped 2 bases, with 10 bases sitting between them. CDR3 in amino acids: CASSFQAQETQYF. In DNA form, the CDR3 reads TGTGCCAGCAGCTTTCAAGCACAAGAGACCCAGTACTTC.

This clonotype was detected many times. The V call is TRBV28, the J call TRBJ2-7; 7 bases align to TRBD1. The length of the CDR3 is 15 residues. The V gene end was trimmed by 4 bases and the J gene end by 1 base; junction bases not matched to a gene: 7. Germline V CDR1 and CDR2: MDHEN, SYDVKM. As DNA, the CDR3 is TGTGCCAGCAGTTCCCCCGACAGGGCTTCCTACGAGCAGTACTTC. This encodes CASSSPDRASYEQYF. The whole variable domain, filled in from reference TRBV28 and TRBJ2-7, reads DVKVTQSSRYLVKRTGEKVFLECVQDMDHENMFWYRQDPGLGLRLIYFSYDVKMKEKGDIPEGYSVSREKKERFSLILESASTNQTSMYLCASSSPDRASYEQYFGPGTRLTVT.

This clonotype has at least ten counts. V is TRBV7-8 and J is TRBJ1-5; D may be TRBD1 (5 bases). Germline-derived CDR1 and CDR2 are SGHVS and FQNEAQ. The V gene lost 6 bases and the J gene lost 4 bases, with 13 bases spanning the gap. This CDR3 region has 14 residues. In nucleotides, the CDR3 is TGTGCCAGCAGGGCGGGGACGGCAAATCAGCCCCAGCATTTT. This translates into CASRAGTANQPQHF.

This clonotype was found many times. The chain employs TRBV11-2 and TRBJ1-6; 9 nucleotides agree with TRBD1. The CDR3 loop spans 17 amino acids. J was trimmed by 5 bases and V by 4 bases; bases with no gene match: 9. Germline CDR1 and CDR2: SGHAT and FQNNGV. CDR3 nucleotides: TGTGCCAGCAGCTCTCTTCGGGACAGGGTGAATAATTCACCCCTCCACTTT. It is translated as CASSSLRDRVNNSPLHF.

Concerning this clonotype itself: The junction differs from germline at one of its ends, possibly a read error. V and J are TRBV27 and TRBJ2-7; D is unresolved. CDR1 and CDR2 (germline): MNHEY, SMNVEV (reference sequence). The CDR3 runs 16 residues. CDR3 residues: CAGSLIPPPNSYEQYF. The CDR3 region has the DNA TGTGCCGGCAGTTTAATCCCCCCCCCCAACTCCTACGAGCAGTACTTC.

J is TRBJ1-6 and V is TRBV2; no clear D. CDR3 length: 15 residues. The germline CDR1 and CDR2 sequences are SNHLY and FYNNEI. Trimming shortened V by 6 bases and J by 2 bases, and 11 bases separated the two germline ends. This CDR3 reads CASSFREAYNSPLHF. As DNA, the CDR3 is TGTGCCAGCAGCTTTCGGGAGGCCTATAATTCACCCCTCCACTTT. Full variable domain (remainder filled in from reference TRBV2 and TRBJ1-6): EPEVTQTPSHQVTQMGQEVILRCVPISNHLYFYWYRQILGQKVEFLVSFYNNEISEKSEIFDDQFSVERPDGSNFTLKIRSTKLEDSAMYFCASSFREAYNSPLHFGNGTRLTVT.

This clonotype was counted between two and nine times. The chain uses TRBV10-3 and TRBJ2-7; 9 bases match TRBD1. This CDR3 is built from 12 residues. The ends lost 11 bases at V and 6 bases at J; junction bases unmatched: 8. The germline V gene encodes CDR1 ENHRY and CDR2 SYGVKD. In DNA, the CDR3 is TGTGCCGACCGACAGGGGGAGGTCGAGCAGTACTTC. It specifies CADRQGEVEQYF.

Ten or more counts support this clonotype. The J gene is TRBJ1-1, the V gene TRBV6-1; perhaps TRBD1 as D (6 bases). CDR3 size: 14 residues. Germline-derived CDR1 and CDR2 are MNHNS and SASEGT. Trimming took off 7 bases at V and 3 bases at J, with 15 bases between the two ends. Here the CDR3 DNA reads TGTGCCAGCACGCACACACAGGGCTACACTGAAGCTTTCTTT. This gives the protein CASTHTQGYTEAFF.

A word on this clonotype: A much more abundant neighbour one base away suggests this may be a read error. This sequence joins TRBV2 and TRBJ1-1; no clear D. The CDR3 contains 13 residues. CDR1 is SNHLY, CDR2 FYNNEI, per germline. CDR3 nucleotide sequence: TGTGCCAGCCAATTGGGAATGAACACTGTAGCTTTCTTT. This encodes CASQLGMNTVAFF.

This clonotype came up many times. V gene TRBV27 combines with J gene TRBJ2-7, with a possible D match to TRBD2 (5 bases). V lost 5 bases, J lost 4 bases, and 12 bases lay in between. Germline CDR1 MNHEY, CDR2 SMNVEV (reference sequence). The CDR3 covers 13 residues. CDR3 DNA sequence: TGTGCCAGCAGTCCGAGGGTAGGGTACGAGCAGTACTTC. Amino acids: CASSPRVGYEQYF.

This clonotype was found many times. J is TRBJ2-7 and V is TRBV11-1; TRBD1 matches 8 bases. CDR1 and CDR2 (germline): SGHAT, FQDESV (reference sequence). The CDR3 loop spans 15 amino acids. The V segment lost 3 bases and the J segment 0 bases; nucleotides outside the gene matches: 4. The CDR3 region has the DNA TGTGCCAGCAGCTTTCGGACAGGGATCTCCTACGAGCAGTACTTC. The encoded protein is CASSFRTGISYEQYF.

This clonotype was detected many times. The rearrangement uses TRBV12-3 or TRBV12-4 and TRBJ1-2; D uncertain. V gave up 5 bases and J gave up 2 bases, with 12 bases separating them. This CDR3 comprises 14 residues. In nucleotides, the CDR3 is TGTGCCAGCAGTCCGACCCCCGCGAACTATGGCTACACCTTC. It encodes CASSPTPANYGYTF.

This clonotype has at least ten counts. V usage is TRBV20-1 and J usage is TRBJ1-4; 7 nucleotides line up with TRBD1. Looked up from germline, CDR1 is DFQATT and CDR2 is SNEGSKA (reference sequence). V lost 4 bases, J lost 8 bases, and 7 bases stayed unmatched. CDR3 length: 13 amino acids. The CDR3 loop is CSANKGAGEKLFF. The CDR3 DNA reads TGCAGTGCTAATAAGGGGGCAGGAGAAAAACTGTTTTTT.

This clonotype appeared many times. V gene TRBV11-2 combines with J gene TRBJ1-2; TRBD1 is a possible D gene (6 bases). Germline-derived CDR1 and CDR2 are SGHAT and FQNNGV. V was clipped by 3 bases and J by 6 bases, with 14 bases between them. This CDR3 has 14 amino acids. The CDR3 here is CASSLVGGRDGYTF. The CDR3 DNA sequence: TGTGCCAGCAGCTTGGTCGGGGGGCGGGATGGCTACACCTTC.